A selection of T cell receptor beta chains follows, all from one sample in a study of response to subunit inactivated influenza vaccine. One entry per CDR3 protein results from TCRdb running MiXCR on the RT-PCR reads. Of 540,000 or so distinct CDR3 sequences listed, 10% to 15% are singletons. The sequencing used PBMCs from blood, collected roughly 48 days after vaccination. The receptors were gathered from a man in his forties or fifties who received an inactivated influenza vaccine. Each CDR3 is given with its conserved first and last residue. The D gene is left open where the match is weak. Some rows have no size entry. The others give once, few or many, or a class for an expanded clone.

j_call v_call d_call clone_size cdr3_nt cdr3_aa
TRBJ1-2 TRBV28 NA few TGTGCCAGCAGTTCCCCCTTCAACCCAGGGGGCTACACCTTC CASSSPFNPGGYTF
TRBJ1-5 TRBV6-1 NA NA TGTGCCAGCAGTGAACGGGGTAGCAATCAGCCCCAGCATTTT CASSERGSNQPQHF
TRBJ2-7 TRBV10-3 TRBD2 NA TGTGCCATCAGTGGGGCTAGCGGGAGGGCCAGCTCCTACGAGCAGTACTTC CAISGASGRASSYEQYF
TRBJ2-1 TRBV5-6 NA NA TGTGCCAGCAGCTCCCCTTTGGGGAACGCCTACAATGAGCAGTTCTTC CASSSPLGNAYNEQFF
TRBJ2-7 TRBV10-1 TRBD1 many TGCGCCAGCAGGGACAGGGGCGAGCAGTACTTC CASRDRGEQYF
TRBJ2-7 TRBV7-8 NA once TGTGCCATCAGCCTAACACTAGTTCAGTACTTC CAISLTLVQYF
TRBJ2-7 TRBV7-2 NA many TGTGCCAGCAGCGCTCCCTACTACGAGCAGTACTTC CASSAPYYEQYF
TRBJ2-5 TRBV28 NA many TGTGCCAGCAGAATCCAAGAGACCCAGTACTTC CASRIQETQYF
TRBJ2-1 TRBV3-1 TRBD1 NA TGTGCCAGCAGCCAAGATTGGGGACAGGGGGGTGAGCAGTTCTTC CASSQDWGQGGEQFF
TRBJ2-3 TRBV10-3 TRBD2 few TGTGCCATCAGTGATTTCCTAGCGGGGGGCCTTAGCACAGATACGCAGTATTTT CAISDFLAGGLSTDTQYF
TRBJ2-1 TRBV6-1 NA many TGTGCCAGCAGTCGTGGGACCCAATACAATGAGCAGTTCTTC CASSRGTQYNEQFF
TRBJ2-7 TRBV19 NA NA TGTGCCAGTAGTATAGTAACAGAATCCTACGAGCAGTACTTC CASSIVTESYEQYF
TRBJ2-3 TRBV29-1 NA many TGCAGCGCCGCTACGGGGAGACTTACAGATACGCAGTATTTT CSAATGRLTDTQYF
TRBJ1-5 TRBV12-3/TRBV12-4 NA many TGTGCCAGCAGTTCGAGCCTCCCGGGGAGTACACAGCATTTT CASSSSLPGSTQHF
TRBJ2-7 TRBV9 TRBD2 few TGTGCCAGCAGCGAAAGCGGGAGGTTCAACGAGCAGTACTTC CASSESGRFNEQYF
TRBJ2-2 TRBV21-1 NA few TGTGCCAGCAGCAATGAATGCGGAGACACCGGGGAGCTGTTTTTT CASSNECGDTGELFF
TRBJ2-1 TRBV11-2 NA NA TGTGCCAGCAGCTTAGTTGGGGATGGTGAGCAGTTCTTC CASSLVGDGEQFF
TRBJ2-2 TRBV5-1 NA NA TGCGCCAGCAGCTCGAAGACTGGAACCGGGGAGCTGTTTTTT CASSSKTGTGELFF
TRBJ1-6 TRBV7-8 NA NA TGTGCCAGCAGCTTAGGTCAGTTCAATTCACCCCTCCACTTT CASSLGQFNSPLHF